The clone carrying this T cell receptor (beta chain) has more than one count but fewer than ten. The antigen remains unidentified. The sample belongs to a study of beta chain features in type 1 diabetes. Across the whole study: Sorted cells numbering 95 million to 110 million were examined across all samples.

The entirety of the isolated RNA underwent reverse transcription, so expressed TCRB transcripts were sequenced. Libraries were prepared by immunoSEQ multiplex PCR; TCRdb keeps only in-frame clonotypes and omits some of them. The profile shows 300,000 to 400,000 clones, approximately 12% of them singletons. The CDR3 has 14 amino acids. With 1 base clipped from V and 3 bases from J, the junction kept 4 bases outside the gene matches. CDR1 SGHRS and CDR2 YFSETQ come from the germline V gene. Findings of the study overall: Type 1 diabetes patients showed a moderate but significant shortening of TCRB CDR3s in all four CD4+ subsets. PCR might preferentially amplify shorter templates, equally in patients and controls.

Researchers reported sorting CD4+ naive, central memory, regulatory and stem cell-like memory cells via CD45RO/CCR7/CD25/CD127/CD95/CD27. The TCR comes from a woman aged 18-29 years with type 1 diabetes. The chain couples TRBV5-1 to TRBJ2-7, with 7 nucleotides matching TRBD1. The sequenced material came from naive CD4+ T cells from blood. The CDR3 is CASSLSQGFYEQYF. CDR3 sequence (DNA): TGCGCCAGCAGCTTGTCACAGGGGTTCTACGAGCAGTACTTC.